One and the same sample provided the 31 T cell receptor delta chains below, sequenced in a study of gamma-delta T cells after stem cell transplantation. TCRdb reprocessed the RT-PCR reads using CATT. The table includes thousands of delta-chain clones, approximately 1.9% detected once. The sample taken for sequencing was gamma-delta T cells. These receptors were collected from a human donor. It is not recorded whose cells these are; they may come from a transplant donor.

This chain connects TRDV1 to TRDJ1; TRDD3 matches at 7 bases. The V gene end was trimmed by 1 base and the J gene end by 0 bases; junction bases not matched to a gene: 14. The CDR3 sequence is 19 residues long. The germline CDR1 and CDR2 sequences are TSWWSYY and QGS. The CDR3 spells CALGEPVWGLLRYTDKLIF. CDR3 nucleotides: TGTGCTCTTGGGGAACCCGTCTGGGGGCTTTTACGGTACACCGATAAACTCATCTTT.

This clone occurred a few times. For this DNA, TCRdb reports the protein of a much larger clone, which diverges at residue 11, most likely from a read error; the protein presented here is translated directly from the DNA. This chain links TRDV2 with TRDJ1, with 9 bases lining up with TRDD3. Germline V gene lookup returns CDR1 GEAIGNYY and CDR2 EKD. The CDR3 covers 15 residues. The CDR3 here is CACDRMGDNTYKLIF. The DNA for the CDR3 is TGTGCCTGTGACAGAATGGGGGATAACACCTATAAACTCATCTTT.

This clone was observed a handful of times. The mismatch at residue 5 between this DNA's translation and the TCRdb protein of a much larger clone likely reflects a read error; the protein shown is translated from the DNA. The CDR3 DNA reads as TGTGCCTGTGACCTCGTACTGGGGGGACGCCCCGAGTCAGACACCGATAAACTCATCTTT. It codes for CACDLVLGGRPESDTDKLIF. The chain combines TRDV2 with TRDJ1; 8 nucleotides agree with TRDD3. CDR3 length equals 20 residues. Trimming removed 3 bases from V and 0 bases from J; junction bases left unmatched: 20. Germline CDR1 and CDR2: GEAIGNYY and EKD.

In the case of this clone: The translation of this DNA and the TCRdb protein of a much larger clone differ at residue 10, probably owing to a read error; the protein shown here is translated from the DNA. CDR3 in DNA: TGTGCCTGTGACACCGCTGGGGGATACACCTCCTGGGACACCCGACAGATGTTTTTC. Its protein product is CACDTAGGYTSWDTRQMFF. The chain uses TRDV2 and TRDJ3; 11 bases align to TRDD3. The CDR3 spans 19 residues. Trimming at V came to 0 bases and at J to 0 bases, leaving 3 bases not matched to a gene. Germline V gene data show CDR1 as GEAIGNYY and CDR2 as EKD.

A remark on this clone: A single base separates this from a much larger clone, so it may be a read error. The genes are TRDV2 and TRDJ1; the D is unclear. The CDR3 sequence is 15 residues long. Germline V CDR1 and CDR2: GEAIGNYY, EKD. V was pared by 3 bases and J by 0 bases, with 13 bases between. The CDR3 sequence: CACDALRGYTDKLIF. CDR3 DNA sequence: TGTGCCTGTGACGCCTTGAGGGGCTACACCGATAAACTCATCTTT.

This clone was recorded a few times. Only one base separates this from a far larger clonotype, so it likely reflects a read error. This same CDR3 is encoded by further DNA sequences in the sample. This chain joins TRDV2 and TRDJ1; 8 bases are a match to TRDD3. The germline gives CDR1 GEAIGNYY, CDR2 EKD. This CDR3 spans 15 amino acids. CDR3 residues: CACDSLGDLDDKLIF. CDR3 nucleotides: TGTGCCTGCGACAGCTTGGGGGATTTAGACGATAAACTCATCTTT.

In regard to this clone: The protein that TCRdb holds for this DNA derives from a much larger clone and differs from the translated DNA at residue 13, which likely indicates a read error; the protein shown here is translated from the DNA. This rearrangement joins TRDV2 to TRDJ3; TRDD3 matches 13 bases. CDR3 size: 22 residues. Losses at the gene ends were 0 bases for V and 0 bases for J; bases not matched to a gene: 10. The germline CDR1 and CDR2 sequences are GEAIGNYY and EKD. This chain's CDR3 is CACDTLLGDTQTTSWDTRQMFF. As DNA, the CDR3 is TGTGCCTGTGACACCTTACTGGGGGATACGCAGACCACCTCCTGGGACACCCGACAGATGTTTTTC.

V usage is TRDV2 and J usage is TRDJ1; 8 bases match TRDD3. The germline V gene has CDR1 GEAIGNYY and CDR2 EKD. J lost 0 bases, V lost 0 bases, and 14 bases had no gene match. CDR3 length: 19 amino acids. The CDR3, as DNA: TGTGCCTGTGACACCATGGATTTACTGGGGGCCATGTACACCGATAAACTCATCTTT. Protein sequence: CACDTMDLLGAMYTDKLIF.

The rearrangement joins TRDV2 to TRDJ1; 13 bases agree with TRDD3. Germline V gives CDR1 GEAIGNYY, CDR2 EKD. V gave up 2 bases and J gave up 7 bases; unmatched junction bases: 15. There are 18 residues in the CDR3. The CDR3 protein is CACDKLGDTRPSGGKLIF. The CDR3 coding sequence is TGTGCCTGTGACAAACTGGGGGATACGCGCCCTTCAGGTGGTAAACTCATCTTT.

This clone has a handful of counts. This chain connects TRDV2 to TRDJ1, with a possible D match to TRDD2 (6 bases). The germline V and J ends were trimmed by 2 bases and 3 bases, with 33 bases remaining between them. Germline V CDR1 and CDR2: GEAIGNYY, EKD. CDR3 size: 21 residues. The CDR3 DNA reads TGTGCCTGTGACAATATAAGGACTTCCTCCGAGGGGGCCTTTCACCCCGATAAACTCATCTTT. This codes for CACDNIRTSSEGAFHPDKLIF.

This clone showed up many times. Other DNA sequences in this specimen translate into the identical CDR3. The chain uses TRDV2 and TRDJ1, with 12 bases identical to TRDD3. The CDR3 totals 16 residues. CDR1 is GEAIGNYY, CDR2 EKD, per germline. With 3 bases clipped from V and 2 bases from J, the junction kept 6 bases outside the gene matches. In DNA form, the CDR3 reads TGTGCCTGTGACGGACTGGGGGATACCAGGACCGATAAACTCATCTTT. Translated: CACDGLGDTRTDKLIF.

This clone is medium-sized by share. The same CDR3 arises from other DNA sequences in this sample as well. The gene calls are TRDV2 and TRDJ1; 11 bases align to TRDD3. This CDR3 has 19 residues. The V gene's germline CDR1 is GEAIGNYY and CDR2 EKD. J lost 0 bases, V lost 0 bases, and 11 bases had no gene match. The DNA for the CDR3 is TGTGCCTGTGACACCGTAGAGCTGGGGGATACACTGTACACCGATAAACTCATCTTT. Translation gives CACDTVELGDTLYTDKLIF.

This clone appeared a few times. This may come from a read error, since a much larger clone is one base off. This chain joins TRDV2 and TRDJ1; 8 nucleotides match TRDD3. Trimming removed 5 bases from V and 0 bases from J; junction bases left unmatched: 7. This CDR3 region has 15 residues. From germline, CDR1 is GEAIGNYY and CDR2 EKD. The CDR3 here is CACGSVLGDTDKLIF. The CDR3 bases are TGTGCCTGTGGCTCTGTACTGGGGGACACCGATAAACTCATCTTT.

A word on this clone: The protein TCRdb lists belongs to a much larger clone and differs from this DNA's translation at residue 6, which points to a read error; the protein shown is made from the DNA. The chain links TRDV2 to TRDJ1, with D unclear. Looked up from germline, CDR1 is GEAIGNYY and CDR2 is EKD. Deletions cut 1 base from V and 0 bases from J, with 11 bases between. This CDR3 has 15 residues. The CDR3 here is CACDTHSGYTDKLIF. The CDR3 DNA reads as TGTGCCTGTGACACTCACTCGGGGTACACCGATAAACTCATCTTT.

This clone occurred a few times. The same CDR3 arises from other DNA sequences in this sample as well. The V and J genes are TRDV2 and TRDJ1; 9 bases fit TRDD3. Germline V lookup: CDR1 GEAIGNYY, CDR2 EKD. V lost 2 bases and J lost 0; bases outside the gene matches: 6. CDR3 length: 16 residues. The CDR3 sequence: CACDKLGEPYTDKLIF. CDR3 bases: TGTGCCTGTGACAAACTGGGGGAACCCTACACCGATAAACTCATCTTT.

Remarks on this clone: It differs at one base from a far larger clone, so likely a read error. Within the sample, other DNA sequences also encode this same CDR3. The chain links TRDV2 to TRDJ1; 8 nucleotides agree with TRDD3. Germline CDR1 and CDR2: GEAIGNYY and EKD. Losses at the gene ends were 3 bases for V and 0 bases for J; bases not matched to a gene: 8. The CDR3 is made up of 16 amino acids. The CDR3 nucleotides are TGTGCCTGTGACGGGCTTACTGGGGGGGACACCGATAAACTCATCTTT. Translating gives CACDGLTGGDTDKLIF.

This clone is hyperexpanded within its sample. The same CDR3 can be traced to other DNA sequences in this sample. This chain uses TRDV2 with TRDJ1; TRDD3 matches 7 bases. The junction had 0 bases not matched to a gene; V was cut back by 0 bases and J by 0 bases. This CDR3 comprises 14 residues. From germline, CDR1 is GEAIGNYY and CDR2 EKD. CDR3 sequence (DNA): TGTGCCTGTGACACCTGGGGGAACACCGATAAACTCATCTTT. Protein: CACDTWGNTDKLIF.

This clone has only a few counts. The protein recorded in TCRdb matches a much larger clone and deviates from this DNA's translation at residue 14, suggesting a read error; the protein here is obtained by translating the DNA. This sequence joins TRDV2 and TRDJ1; 7 bases are a match to TRDD3. Germline V CDR1 and CDR2: GEAIGNYY, EKD. CDR3 size: 17 residues. The CDR3 spells CACDAITILGQTDRLIF. The CDR3 bases are TGTGCCTGTGACGCTATCACTATACTGGGGCAAACCGATAGACTCATCTTT.

Turning to this clone: With a far larger clone one base away, a read error is the likely cause. Other DNA sequences in this sample translate to the same CDR3. The rearrangement uses TRDV2 and TRDJ1; TRDD3 matches at 11 bases. V lost 3 bases and J lost 1; bases outside the gene matches: 15. The germline CDR1 and CDR2 sequences are GEAIGNYY and EKD. The CDR3 spans 19 residues. This CDR3 reads CACDRLSGGYAGITDKLIF. The DNA for the CDR3 is TGTGCCTGTGACCGTCTCAGTGGGGGATACGCGGGGATCACCGATAAACTCATCTTT.

A word on this clone: A read error likely explains this, since a far larger clone differs by one base. Other DNA sequences within the sample encode an identical CDR3. This chain connects TRDV2 to TRDJ3; the D gene is possibly TRDD3 (6 bases). Germline CDR1 is GEAIGNYY and CDR2 is EKD. The CDR3 is 19 amino acids. CDR3 sequence reads: CACDTPGMTGSWDTRQMFF. Here the CDR3 DNA reads TGTGCCTGTGACACTCCGGGGATGACGGGCTCCTGGGATACCCGACAGATGTTTTTC.

In its sample, this clone was seen many times. A much larger clone lies a single base off, so this may be a read error. The V gene is TRDV2, the J gene TRDJ1; D is unclear. The V gene's germline CDR1 is GEAIGNYY and CDR2 EKD. The CDR3 runs to 15 residues. The CDR3 bases are TGTGCCTGTAACACAGTCGGAGAATACACCGATAAACTCATCTTT. It is translated as CACNTVGEYTDKLIF.

This clone was seen only a few times. A much larger clone is a single base away; this may be a read error. This chain joins TRDV2 and TRDJ1; 9 bases fit TRDD3. Germline trimming cut 0 bases from V and 6 bases from J; bases unmatched to any gene: 28. The CDR3 loop spans 22 amino acids. The V gene's germline CDR1 is GEAIGNYY and CDR2 EKD. DNA of the CDR3: TGTGCCTGTGACACCCTAGATCATCTACTACTGCTGGGGGATGCGCGGGAGCATAAACTCATCTTT. Encoded protein: CACDTLDHLLLLGDAREHKLIF.

A word on this clone: At one boundary the junction diverges from the germline segment, which might be a read error. Other nucleotide sequences from this sample produce the same CDR3. The V gene is TRDV2, the J gene TRDJ3, with 7 bases lining up with TRDD3. Germline V lookup: CDR1 GEAIGNYY, CDR2 EKD. The length of the CDR3 is 20 residues. DNA of the CDR3: TGTGCCTGTGATAGCTCGGCTGGGGGCCCTAGCTCCTGGGACACCCGACAGATGTTCTTC. Its translation: CACDSSAGGPSSWDTRQMFF.

This clone showed up just a few times. For this DNA, TCRdb reports the protein of a much larger clone, which diverges at residue 3, most likely from a read error; the protein presented here is translated directly from the DNA. V usage is TRDV2 and J usage is TRDJ1; TRDD3 might be the D (6 bases). This CDR3 is built from 17 residues. Germline V CDR1 and CDR2: GEAIGNYY, EKD. The CDR3: CAREGLGPMHGTDKLIF. The CDR3 DNA is TGTGCCCGTGAGGGACTGGGTCCGATGCACGGGACCGATAAACTCATCTTT.

To note about this clone: TCRdb's entry gives the protein of a much larger clone, which mismatches this DNA's translation at residue 10, likely from a read error; the protein reported here is translated from the DNA. The rearrangement joins TRDV2 to TRDJ3; D is possibly TRDD3 (6 bases). Trimming removed 2 bases from V and 0 bases from J, with 19 bases in between. CDR3 length: 20 residues. Germline V gene data show CDR1 as GEAIGNYY and CDR2 as EKD. The CDR3 spells CACDSAVTGRYSWDTRQMFF. The CDR3 coding sequence is TGTGCCTGTGACAGCGCTGTTACTGGGAGATACTCCTGGGACACCCGACAGATGTTTTTC.

A word on this clone: A far larger clone differs by one base, so this is likely a read error. The V and J genes are TRDV2 and TRDJ3, with TRDD3 identical over 11 bases. Germline V gives CDR1 GEAIGNYY, CDR2 EKD. The CDR3 is made up of 23 amino acids. V was pared by 2 bases and J by 0 bases, with 17 bases of the junction left unmatched. The CDR3 DNA sequence: TGTGCCTGTGACATCCTTGGACGCTCTGGGGGATACTTCGGCTCCTGGGACACCCGACAGATGTTTTTC. This encodes CACDILGRSGGYFGSWDTRQMFF.

In the case of this clone: The protein held in TCRdb is that of a much larger clone and does not match this DNA's translation at residue 4, likely because of a read error; the protein shown is translated from the DNA. The gene calls are TRDV2 and TRDJ1; the D is unclear. The CDR3 has 16 amino acids. Germline CDR1 and CDR2: GEAIGNYY and EKD. This chain's CDR3 is CACGTLAPRDTDKLIF. The CDR3 coding sequence is TGTGCCTGTGGCACCCTTGCTCCCCGCGACACCGATAAACTCATCTTT.

This clone rates as large. Other DNA variants within this sample encode the same CDR3. The chain links TRDV2 to TRDJ3, with TRDD3 identical over 8 bases. V trimming: 2 bases; J trimming: 0 bases; junction bases outside the gene matches: 8. The CDR3 runs 19 residues. Germline V gene lookup returns CDR1 GEAIGNYY and CDR2 EKD. The CDR3 sequence: CACDKLGEPSSWDTRQMFF. CDR3 DNA sequence: TGTGCCTGTGACAAGCTGGGGGAGCCAAGCTCCTGGGACACCCGACAGATGTTTTTC.

For this clone: A far more abundant clone sits one base away, making this likely a read error. Within the sample, other DNA sequences also encode this same CDR3. The rearrangement links TRDV2 to TRDJ1; tentatively, D is TRDD3 (6 bases). Trimming stripped 4 bases from V and 0 bases from J, with 20 bases between. Germline V gene sequence: CDR1 GEAIGNYY, CDR2 EKD. The CDR3 consists of 17 residues. CDR3: CACDTLGGHPDTDKLIF. The CDR3 nucleotides read TGTGCCTGTGATACCCTTGGGGGCCATCCTGACACCGATAAACTCATCTTT.

The chain combines TRDV2 with TRDJ1; TRDD3 agrees at 13 bases. The CDR3 is made up of 17 amino acids. V trimming: 3 bases; J trimming: 3 bases; junction bases outside the gene matches: 9. Germline V gives CDR1 GEAIGNYY, CDR2 EKD. As DNA, the CDR3 is TGTGCCTGTGACGGGCTACTGGGGGATACGCAATCCGATAAACTCATCTTT. Protein sequence: CACDGLLGDTQSDKLIF.

This clone was counted a few times. TCRdb's protein, taken from a much larger clone, differs from this DNA's translation at residue 6, likely owing to a read error; the protein displayed comes from the DNA. The chain has TRDV2 and TRDJ1; 8 bases line up with TRDD3. The germline gives CDR1 GEAIGNYY, CDR2 EKD. V was pared by 0 bases and J by 0 bases, with 2 bases of the junction left unmatched. The CDR3 runs 15 residues. The CDR3 loop reads CACDTIGGYTDKLIF. As DNA, the CDR3 is TGTGCCTGTGACACCATTGGGGGATACACCGATAAACTCATCTTT.